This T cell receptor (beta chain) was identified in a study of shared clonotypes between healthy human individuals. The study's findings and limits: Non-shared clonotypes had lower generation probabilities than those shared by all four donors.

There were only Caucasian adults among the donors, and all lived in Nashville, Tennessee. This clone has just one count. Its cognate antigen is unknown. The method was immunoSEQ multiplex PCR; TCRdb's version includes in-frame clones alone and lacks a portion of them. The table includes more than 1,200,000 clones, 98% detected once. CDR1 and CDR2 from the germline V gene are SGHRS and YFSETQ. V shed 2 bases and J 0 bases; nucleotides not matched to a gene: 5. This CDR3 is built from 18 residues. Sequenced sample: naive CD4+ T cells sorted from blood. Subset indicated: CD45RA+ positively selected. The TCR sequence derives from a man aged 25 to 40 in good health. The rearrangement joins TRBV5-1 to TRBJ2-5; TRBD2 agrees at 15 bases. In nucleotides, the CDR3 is TGCGCCAGCAGCTTCCTCGGGACTAGCGGGAGGAACCAAGAGACCCAGTACTTC. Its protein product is CASSFLGTSGRNQETQYF.